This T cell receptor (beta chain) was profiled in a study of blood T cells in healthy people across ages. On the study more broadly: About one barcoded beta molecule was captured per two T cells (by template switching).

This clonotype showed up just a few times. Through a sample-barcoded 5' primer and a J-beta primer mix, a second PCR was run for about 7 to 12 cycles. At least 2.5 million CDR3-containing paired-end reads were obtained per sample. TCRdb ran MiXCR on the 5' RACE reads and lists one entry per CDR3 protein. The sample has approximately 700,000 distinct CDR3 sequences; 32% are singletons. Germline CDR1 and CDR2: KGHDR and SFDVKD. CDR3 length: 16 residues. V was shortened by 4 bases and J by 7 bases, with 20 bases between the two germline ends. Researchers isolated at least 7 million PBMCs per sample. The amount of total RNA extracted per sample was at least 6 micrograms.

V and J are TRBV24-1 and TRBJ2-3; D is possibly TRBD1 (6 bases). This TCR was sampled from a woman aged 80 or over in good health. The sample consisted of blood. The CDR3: CATSDPEGQGINTQYF. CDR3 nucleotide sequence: TGTGCCACCAGTGACCCTGAGGGCCAGGGGATAAATACGCAGTATTTT.